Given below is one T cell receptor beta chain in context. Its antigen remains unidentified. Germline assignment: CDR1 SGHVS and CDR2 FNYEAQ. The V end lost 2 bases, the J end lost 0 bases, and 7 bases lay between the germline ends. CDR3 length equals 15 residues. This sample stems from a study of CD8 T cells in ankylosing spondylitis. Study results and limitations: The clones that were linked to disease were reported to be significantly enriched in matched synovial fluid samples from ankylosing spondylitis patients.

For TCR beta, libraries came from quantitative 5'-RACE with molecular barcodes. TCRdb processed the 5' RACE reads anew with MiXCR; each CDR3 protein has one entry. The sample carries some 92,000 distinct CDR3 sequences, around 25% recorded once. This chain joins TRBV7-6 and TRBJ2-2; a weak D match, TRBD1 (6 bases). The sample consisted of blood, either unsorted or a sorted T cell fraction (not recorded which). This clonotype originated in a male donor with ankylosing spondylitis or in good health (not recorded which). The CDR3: CASSLNRANTGELFF. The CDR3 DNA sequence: TGTGCCAGCAGCTTAAACAGGGCGAACACCGGGGAGCTGTTTTTT.